This T cell receptor beta chain was identified during a study of T cell repertoires in ileal Crohn's disease (dated by TCRdb to the late 2010s). With respect to the entire study: The median duration of disease was approximately 8.5 years, and at the time of surgery 35% of patients were active smokers. The study was conducted in parallel with a multicentre cohort built to find predictors of early endoscopic recurrence after ileocolonic resection. A prospective multicentre cohort supplied the 55 or so Crohn's disease patients whose TCR repertoires were analysed. A Rutgeerts score above i0 was used to define endoscopic postoperative recurrence. Roughly half of the patients were given postoperative therapy, with around eleven receiving thiopurines and around 18 receiving anti-TNF agents. Every patient underwent surgery because of a complication, which was stricturing disease in about 61% and penetrating disease in about 40%. M6 samples were neoterminal ileum biopsies taken at postoperative colonoscopy. A total of around 150 mucosal samples from roughly 60 patients were sequenced, collected from several sites on the surgical specimen as well as at postoperative endoscopy.

Read against the paper, the sample's time point label means: neoterminal ileum biopsy at postoperative endoscopy, about 6 months after surgery. Adults with ileal or ileocolonic Crohn's disease and an indication for ileocolonic resection were eligible for inclusion. Before DNA extraction, whole ileal mucosal biopsies were kept frozen at -80 degrees C. Genomic DNA was isolated from frozen whole biopsies using a TRizol-based method, and the DNA was quantified with a NanoDrop 2000 spectrophotometer. With regard to this clone: Its antigen is still unknown. Base qualities are not recorded, but no much larger clone differs from it by a single base.

For commercial TCRB immunosequencing, around 0.5 micrograms of biopsy DNA were submitted for each sample. A two-step, amplification bias-controlled multiplex PCR was used by Adaptive Biotechnology to amplify CDR3 regions from genomic DNA. The first PCR used primers for every V and J gene segment; the second PCR added barcodes and Illumina adapters. CDR3 libraries were sequenced using an Illumina instrument. Regarding the original processing steps: Analysis combined the vendor-provided pipelines with custom analysis of raw data in R/Bioconductor under R version 3.3.0. Clonality, ranging from 0 to 1, was calculated as the inverse of the normalised Shannon entropy of all productive clones. High-frequency clones were defined as the share of the repertoire taken up by the top 100 clones, keeping only clones that passed a 95% confidence test. The Simpson index measured repertoire diversity, and the Morisita-Horn index measured overlap between samples. TCRdb took this table from immuneACCESS and kept in-frame rearrangements with V and J called. Such tables lack part of the clones; where checked against another copy, unresolved V genes explain under half of the gap, and the rest is unexplained. V, J and clone size are those of that table, while D and trimming were read from the DNA. The sample table contains a few thousand clones; only one count was recorded for approximately 70% of them. The ten largest clones add up to approximately 21% of the sample.

On the study overall, not on this receptor specifically: Higher percentages of high-frequency clones at the time of surgery were linked to endoscopic recurrence, and every patient with clonality above 26.8% (18/57) had recurrence. Mucosal CD4 and CD8 T cells were sorted and sequenced only in a subgroup of patients, the size of which was not stated. The timing of postoperative endoscopy varied within the first year after surgery, and the median delay was about seven months. A significantly higher proportion of clonal expansions was observed in active smokers at surgery than in non-smokers (roughly 24% vs 19%, p=0.02). Compared with CD4 T cells, sorted CD8 T cells contained more high-frequency clones, which suggests that the mucosal expansions were mostly CD8.

V is pared back by 0 bases and J by 3 bases, with 9 bases lying between the germline termini. Measured from the cysteine to the phenylalanine, the CDR3 is 14 residues long. This entry keeps only the CDR3 DNA: 42 bases, framed from base 1. According to the germline V gene (reference sequence), CDR1 reads MNHEY and CDR2 reads SMNVEV. The receptor was derived from an adult with Crohn's disease. Source material: ileal tissue. The sequence joins TRBV27 to TRBJ2-7; tentative D gene TRBD2, with 5 bases matching. The CDR3 loop reads CASSLSRANYEQYF. The base sequence is TGTGCCAGCAGTTTATCGCGGGCAAACTACGAGCAGTACTTC.